A selection of T cell receptor beta chains follows, all from one sample in a study of CD8+CD57+ T cells in acquired aplastic anemia. TCRdb re-derived calls from the reads in MiXCR, one entry per CDR3 protein. The sample has 150,000 to 200,000 distinct CDR3 sequences; about three fifths are singletons. The sequenced sample was sorted CD4+, CD8+, or CD8+CD57+ T cells (not recorded which) from PBMCs. The receptors were gathered from a human donor with severe aplastic anemia or a healthy control (not recorded which). Both conserved end residues are part of each CDR3. Fields, in order: clone size, V gene, J gene, D gene, CDR3 DNA, CDR3 protein. A D gene is named only where the DNA matches it firmly. Where a row states a size, it is once, few, many or the class of an expanded clone; other rows omit it.

clone_size: -; v_call: TRBV10-3; j_call: TRBJ1-2; d_call: -; cdr3_nt: TGTGCCATCAGTGAGTCGGTCCAGAACTATGGCTACACCTTC; cdr3_aa: CAISESVQNYGYTF
clone_size: many; v_call: TRBV5-6; j_call: TRBJ1-1; d_call: -; cdr3_nt: TGTGCCAGCAGCCATGGCGACACTGAAGCTTTCTTT; cdr3_aa: CASSHGDTEAFF
clone_size: -; v_call: TRBV10-2; j_call: TRBJ2-1; d_call: -; cdr3_nt: TGCGCCAGCAGTGAACAAACGACTAGTAATGAGCAGTTCTTC; cdr3_aa: CASSEQTTSNEQFF
clone_size: -; v_call: TRBV19; j_call: TRBJ1-3; d_call: -; cdr3_nt: TGTGCCAGTAGTATTTGGGGGAGCTCTGGAAACACCATATATTTT; cdr3_aa: CASSIWGSSGNTIYF
clone_size: few; v_call: TRBV9; j_call: TRBJ2-3; d_call: TRBD1; cdr3_nt: TGTGCCAGCAGCGTGGACAGGGGAAGCACAGATACGCAGTATTTT; cdr3_aa: CASSVDRGSTDTQYF
clone_size: -; v_call: TRBV4-3; j_call: TRBJ2-1; d_call: TRBD2; cdr3_nt: TGCGCCAGCAGCCAATCAGCGGGGGGGTACAATGAGCAGTTCTTC; cdr3_aa: CASSQSAGGYNEQFF
clone_size: many; v_call: TRBV29-1; j_call: TRBJ1-1; d_call: -; cdr3_nt: TGCAGCGTTTCGAGTGTCACTGAAGCTTTCTTT; cdr3_aa: CSVSSVTEAFF
clone_size: -; v_call: TRBV6-5; j_call: TRBJ1-1; d_call: TRBD1; cdr3_nt: TGTGCCAGTGTGGGGACAGGGGCCCAAAACACTGAAGCTTTCTTT; cdr3_aa: CASVGTGAQNTEAFF
clone_size: few; v_call: TRBV30; j_call: TRBJ1-1; d_call: -; cdr3_nt: TGTGCCTGGAACGTTGGGACACAAGCTTTCTTT; cdr3_aa: CAWNVGTQAFF
clone_size: -; v_call: TRBV10-3; j_call: TRBJ1-4; d_call: -; cdr3_nt: TGTGCCATCAGTGTCGAGGGGGGCGAAAAACTGTTTTTT; cdr3_aa: CAISVEGGEKLFF
clone_size: -; v_call: TRBV29-1; j_call: TRBJ1-1; d_call: -; cdr3_nt: TGCAGCGTTGATCTTAGCCCGCTCGCTGAAGCTTTCTTT; cdr3_aa: CSVDLSPLAEAFF
clone_size: many; v_call: TRBV5-1; j_call: TRBJ1-1; d_call: -; cdr3_nt: TGCGCCAGCATCGACAAGGCCAGTAATGAAGCTTTCTTT; cdr3_aa: CASIDKASNEAFF
clone_size: -; v_call: TRBV10-3; j_call: TRBJ2-7; d_call: -; cdr3_nt: TGTGCTCGACGGCGGGACGAAGACTACGAGCAGTACTTC; cdr3_aa: CARRRDEDYEQYF
clone_size: -; v_call: TRBV29-1; j_call: TRBJ1-5; d_call: -; cdr3_nt: TGCAGCGTTGACGGAGGGAAAGGTCAGCCCCAGCATTTT; cdr3_aa: CSVDGGKGQPQHF
clone_size: -; v_call: TRBV19; j_call: TRBJ1-5; d_call: TRBD1; cdr3_nt: TGTGCCAGTAGTATGGGGACAGCACTTTATAGCAATCAGCCCCAGCATTTT; cdr3_aa: CASSMGTALYSNQPQHF
clone_size: -; v_call: TRBV7-9; j_call: TRBJ2-7; d_call: -; cdr3_nt: TGTGCCAGCAGCTTAGTTACTAGATCCCACGAGCAGTACTTC; cdr3_aa: CASSLVTRSHEQYF
clone_size: -; v_call: TRBV7-8; j_call: TRBJ2-7; d_call: -; cdr3_nt: TGTGCCAGCAGCTTAGCGGGGAGGCCCGGGCAGTACTTC; cdr3_aa: CASSLAGRPGQYF
clone_size: -; v_call: TRBV24-1; j_call: TRBJ2-7; d_call: -; cdr3_nt: TGTGCCACCAGTGACTACCGGGACCACCTCTACGAGCAGTACTTC; cdr3_aa: CATSDYRDHLYEQYF
clone_size: -; v_call: TRBV14; j_call: TRBJ2-7; d_call: -; cdr3_nt: TGTGCCAGCAGCCAAGGGTGGAGATACGAGCAGTACTTC; cdr3_aa: CASSQGWRYEQYF